This is a list of T cell receptor beta chains from one sample in a study of cytomegalovirus exposure and HLA in healthy donors. Sequencing used immunoSEQ multiplex PCR; TCRdb keeps in-frame clones, though not all of them. The sample has fewer than 110,000 clones; around 77% are singletons. The sequenced material came from PBMCs. The receptors were gathered from a man aged 45-65 years in good health and CMV-seropositive. Each CDR3 is given with its conserved first and last residue. Each record gives: D gene, V gene, J gene, clone size, CDR3 DNA, CDR3 protein. The D gene is left open where the match is weak. Not every row has a clone size; where given, it reads once, few, many or a size class.

>TRBD2|TRBV6-1|TRBJ2-7|-
TGTGCCAGCAGTGAAGCGGGAGGGCTCCACGAGCAGTACTTC
CASSEAGGLHEQYF
>TRBD2|TRBV5-3|TRBJ2-2|-
TGTGCCAGAAGCACAGGACTAGGGTACGAACGGGGAGCTGTTTTT
CARSTGLGYERGAVF
>TRBD1|TRBV6-1|TRBJ1-4|-
TGTGCCAGCAGTGGTTGGACAGGGGGACGTGAAAAACTGTTTTTT
CASSGWTGGREKLFF
>-|TRBV14|TRBJ2-5|-
TGTGCCAGCAGCCAAGGAGGGCATCAAGAGACCCAGTACTTC
CASSQGGHQETQYF
>TRBD1|TRBV28|TRBJ2-1|-
TGTGCCAGCAGTCAATACGGGACAGGGAAAGAAGAGCAGTTCTTC
CASSQYGTGKEEQFF
>TRBD2|TRBV11-3|TRBJ2-7|-
TGTGCCAGCAGCGCCGGGGGGTTGTCCTACGAGCAGTACTTC
CASSAGGLSYEQYF
>-|TRBV5-1|TRBJ1-6|-
TGCGCCAGCAGCCCGGACAGCTCCTATAATTCACCCCTCCACTTT
CASSPDSSYNSPLHF
>TRBD1|TRBV18|TRBJ1-4|-
TGTGCCAGCTCACCCGGGACAGGGTGGAATGAAAAACTGTTTTTT
CASSPGTGWNEKLFF
>-|TRBV7-9|TRBJ1-1|-
TGTTCCAGCAGCTCCTGGGAAGGGGATTACACTGAAGCTTTCTTT
CSSSSWEGDYTEAFF
>-|TRBV28|TRBJ2-7|once
TGTGCCAGCAGCCTACTGGGAGGTCCCTACGAGCAGTACTTC
CASSLLGGPYEQYF
>-|TRBV2|TRBJ1-4|-
TGTGCCAGCATGGACTCGTATAATGAAAAACTGTTTTTT
CASMDSYNEKLFF
>-|TRBV5-1|TRBJ1-4|-
TGCGCCAGCAGCCTGGGGGGCAGTTATAATGAAAAACTGTTTTTT
CASSLGGSYNEKLFF
>-|TRBV15|TRBJ2-2|-
TGTGCCACCAGCAGAGAGCGGACAGTGAACACCGGGGAGCTGTTTTTT
CATSRERTVNTGELFF
>-|TRBV28|TRBJ2-7|-
TGTGCCAGCAGTTCCCCGATGGGACTTTCCTACGAGCAGTACTTC
CASSSPMGLSYEQYF
>TRBD1|TRBV5-4|TRBJ2-2|few
TGTGCCAGCAGCTCCAAGGACAGGACCGGGGAGCTGTTTTTT
CASSSKDRTGELFF
>TRBD1|TRBV18|TRBJ2-7|-
TGTGCCAGCTCACCCTCGGACAGGGAAAGCGAGCAGTACTTC
CASSPSDRESEQYF
>-|TRBV28|TRBJ2-3|-
TGTGCCAGCAGACCCAGCGGTTTAAGCACAGATACGCAGTATTTT
CASRPSGLSTDTQYF
>TRBD2|TRBV7-2|TRBJ2-1|-
TGTGCCAGCAGCAAAGCGGGAACCAGCTCCTACAATGAGCAGTTCTTC
CASSKAGTSSYNEQFF
>-|TRBV28|TRBJ1-5|-
TGTGCCAGCAAAACGATGGGCAGTCTTTATCAGCCCCAGCATTTT
CASKTMGSLYQPQHF
>TRBD2|TRBV14|TRBJ2-3|-
TGTGCCAGCAGCCAAGATTATTGGGGGACTAGCGGGAGGTTTGACACAGATACGCAGTATTTT
CASSQDYWGTSGRFDTDTQYF
>TRBD1|TRBV18|TRBJ1-1|-
TGTGCCAGCGCCTCACGGGACAGGGGTCGCTCCGAGGGAACTGAAGCTTTCTTT
CASASRDRGRSEGTEAFF
>-|TRBV15|TRBJ2-5|-
TGTGCCACCAGCAGAGGAGGGTCCAAAGAGACCCAGTACTTC
CATSRGGSKETQYF
>-|TRBV11-2|TRBJ1-1|-
TGTGCCAGCAGGGGTCAGGGCGTATTTGAAGCTTTCTTT
CASRGQGVFEAFF
>TRBD2|TRBV28|TRBJ2-7|-
TGTGCCAGCAGTTCGGGCAGAGGACTAGACCTTCGGGACGAGCAGTACTTC
CASSSGRGLDLRDEQYF
>TRBD1|TRBV4-3|TRBJ2-7|-
TGCGCCAGCAGCCAAGACAGGGGGAACTACGAGCAGTACTTC
CASSQDRGNYEQYF
>TRBD1|TRBV18|TRBJ1-4|-
TGTGCCAGCTCACCGGATTTAGACAGGGTTGAAAAACTGTTTTTT
CASSPDLDRVEKLFF
>TRBD1|TRBV4-2|TRBJ2-3|-
TGTGCCAGCAGCCAAGGACAGGGGATGGCAGATACGCAGTATTTT
CASSQGQGMADTQYF
>TRBD2|TRBV9|TRBJ2-5|-
TGTGCCAGCAGCATAGGACTAGCGGGAGTAGAGACCCAGTACTTC
CASSIGLAGVETQYF
>TRBD2|TRBV28|TRBJ2-1|-
TGTGCCAGCAGCCGGACTAGGGGATACAATGAGCAGTTCTTC
CASSRTRGYNEQFF
>-|TRBV9|TRBJ1-1|-
TGTGCCAGCAGCCCCCCGGTGGCCGGGGAAAACACTGAAGCTTTCTTT
CASSPPVAGENTEAFF